This note documents a single T cell receptor beta chain sequence. The target of this receptor is not known. No base quality information exists; no much larger clone differs at one position. These data belong to a study of cytomegalovirus exposure and HLA in healthy donors (dated by TCRdb to 2017 to 2019). About the study as a whole: In an earlier analysis of roughly 500 of the donors, 276 Gb of sequence data and some 120 million unique TCR beta sequences from about 179 million T cells were reported. Around 320 gigabases of sequencing data and 70 million to 85 million unique TCR sequences were included in an early release covering about 700 HLA-typed donors. Among the roughly 400 genotyped donors, approximately 82% belonged to the genetic ancestry cluster associated with self-reported Caucasian donors. The study was designed to test whether signatures of past pathogen exposure could be identified by cataloging public T cell receptors. The T cell repertoires of roughly 660 subjects were profiled by immunosequencing and related to cytomegalovirus serostatus. In addition to the first cohort of roughly 700 subjects, a separate validation cohort of 100 to 150 different subjects was used. To predict cytomegalovirus infection status, the study brought together high-throughput TCR immunosequencing, statistical association of individual TCRs with disease status, and machine learning. A later analysis re-analyzed previously published TCR beta repertoires from 500 to 700 donors and added high-resolution HLA genotyping to study TCR occurrence patterns. Rather than using new phenotypic data, the later analysis identified candidate immune exposures from TCR beta sequences and from how often those sequences occurred across donors. An earlier analysis of 587 of the donors applied high-throughput TCR beta sequencing to assess whether each TCR beta V gene segment acted as functional or pseudogenic. Donor age, sex, ethnicity and CMV serostatus were compiled alongside the repertoire data. In a later genetic analysis, genome-wide SNP genotypes for about 55% of the roughly 700 donors were used, and that subset was treated as a discovery cohort. All discovery cohort repertoires had been generated on a single sequencing platform. Both class I and class II loci were covered by HLA typing, at four-digit resolution. The number of typed donors differed by locus: 629-630 for A, B, C, DRB1 and DQB1; some 500 for DQA1; some 610 for DPA1; and some 430 for DPB1. A few DR-DQ haplotypes were treated as single units for association and clustering because of strong linkage in the cohort. Across about 380 genotyped donors of the cohort, an average of about 240,000 unique TCR beta nucleotide sequences per donor were sequenced, and 15% to 20% of those sequences were non-productive. The paper's findings and limits, for the study overall: Strong co-occurrence of HLA alleles, especially DR and DQ, made assigning TCR associations to individual alleles difficult. The earlier analysis of some 560 of the donors excluded roughly 17 rarely observed V segments, including chromosome 9 orphons, because counts were too low. In vitro tests confirmed that a few of the cytomegalovirus-associated TCR beta chains recognize cytomegalovirus antigens. In a later genetic analysis, fewer N-insertions in productive TCRs were reported among donors in an Asian-associated ancestry cluster than the 666-donor mean. Because the 87-base-pair reads could not distinguish some IMGT-functional V segments, including TRBV6-2 and TRBV6-3, those segments were excluded. The only immune exposure information available for the cohort was CMV serostatus. In a later analysis, HLA-associated TCR beta chains were found to be more clonally expanded and to have lower generation probabilities than equally common non-associated chains. The authors suggested that the approach could potentially be extended to other disease states and immunological phenotypes. At a false discovery rate of 0.05, a later analysis linked 15,000 to 20,000 TCR beta sequences to specific HLA alleles. A cluster of highly shared sequence variants was judged likely to represent a technical artifact of the sequencing pipeline. The study gave a list of about 150 TCR beta chains associated with cytomegalovirus. In this cohort, only TCR beta chains were sequenced, and detectable features were limited by the absence of alpha or paired-chain data. Because HLA typing was unavailable for some donors at each locus, only the typed subset was used in association tests. Sequencing depth was assumed to be roughly uniform across donors in the presence/absence analyses, though that assumption may not hold. Linkage disequilibrium might explain the correlated functional status among segregating V segments, but an unknown experimental factor could not be excluded. The classifier was reported to diagnose cytomegalovirus status with high specificity and sensitivity in both the original cohort and the validation cohort. In a later analysis, TCR association rates were found to vary across HLA loci, with the most associated TCRs seen for DRB1 alleles and the fewest for HLA-C alleles. According to a later analysis, most CMV-associated TCR beta chains appeared to be HLA-restricted, and the HLA associations seemed to be driven largely by CMV exposure. Several of the top co-occurrence clusters appeared to be linked to parvovirus B19, influenza, CMV and Epstein-Barr virus, according to a later analysis. A further reported finding was that TCR beta sequences accurately predicted the HLA-A and HLA-B alleles for most subjects in the first cohort. In an earlier analysis of approximately 600 of the donors, most TCR beta V segments were observed in productive rearrangements about 90% or about 30% of the time, broadly matching IMGT annotations. An association between a missense DCLRE1C variant and V-gene and J-gene trimming of TCR beta chains was found in a later genetic analysis and replicated in an independent cohort. While some public TCRs were present in many individuals, most TCR sequences turned up only very rarely across donors.

The cohort comprised several hundred healthy bone marrow donors. At the time of sampling, all cohort members were nominally healthy, though unrecorded immune exposures were likely present. The donor tested CMV seropositive, placing the donor among the 289 seropositive members of the cohort. A peripheral blood sample was provided by each donor, and peripheral blood mononuclear cells were used for TCR beta sequencing. The Qiagen DNeasy Blood Extraction Kit was used to extract genomic DNA from the blood cell samples. Library creation used the immunoSEQ multiplex PCR assay. A mixture of 60 forward primers for TCR Vbeta segments and 13 reverse primers for TCR Jbeta segments was used in the multiplex PCR. The CDR3 region of rearranged TCR beta genes was amplified from genomic DNA with a multiplex PCR assay. On the Illumina HiSeq System, the amplified TCR beta libraries were sequenced as 87-base-pair reads. The authors processed their data as follows. In a later analysis, 70 million to 95 million unique TCR beta chains were counted across the roughly 670 repertoires, and approximately 9.9 million of these chains were shared by at least two donors. Raw reads were error-corrected and collapsed into unique sequences by a nearest-neighbor algorithm in which closely related sequences were merged to remove PCR and sequencing errors. To assign V, D and J gene segments, CDR3 sequences were aligned to IMGT reference sequences. For a sequence to be retained, at least a six-nucleotide match to both a V gene segment and a J gene segment was required. Rearrangements were called productive when the CDR3 lacked stop codons and stayed in frame with V and J; all others were non-productive. CDR3 was defined according to IMGT convention as the region running from the second conserved V-encoded cysteine to the conserved J-encoded phenylalanine. Sequences without an unambiguous match to a single V gene segment were excluded from the earlier analysis of about 640 of the donors. An earlier analysis of 450 to 650 of the donors called V segments functional above 56.7% productive rearrangements and segregating when the between-donor standard deviation exceeded 5%. A statistical classification framework was built to diagnose cytomegalovirus status from the catalog of TCR beta chain sequences. A later analysis assigned V and J genes by comparing TCR nucleotide sequences with IMGT/GENE-DB human TR gene sequences. In a later analysis, CDR3 sequences and most-parsimonious VDJ recombination scenarios were assigned using the TCRdist pipeline. In a later analysis, each TCR beta chain was defined by its CDR3 amino acid sequence together with its V-gene family, and reads lacking a unique V-gene family were excluded. A later analysis removed several hundred highly shared, low-generation-probability nucleotide sequences to deal with suspected cross-contamination and a sequencing artifact. A later analysis calculated a clonal expansion index for each public chain from normalized within-repertoire ranks of inferred template counts. In a later analysis, generation probabilities were computed using a VDJ recombination model fitted to out-of-frame rearrangements, and the results were checked against IGoR. A later analysis scored TCR-TCR, TCR-HLA and TCR-CMV co-occurrence with hypergeometric tests, applying a repertoire-size bias correction to TCR pairs. False discovery rates were estimated in a later analysis by permuting HLA or CMV assignments 20 times. A later analysis grouped co-occurring TCRs with DBSCAN, adding TCRdist sequence similarity when clustering within HLA-allele-positive subsets. Repertoires with fewer than 30,000 or more than 120,000 public chains, plus five repertoires with anomalous nucleotide sharing, were excluded from co-occurrence clustering. TCRdb limited this immuneACCESS table to in-frame rearrangements with V and J called. A share of clones is missing; checked studies link under half to unresolved V genes, and the rest is unexplained. The DNA was the basis for D and trimming; V, J and clone size are from that table. The sample has tens of thousands of clones on record, about four fifths of them singletons. Roughly 14% of the sample is held by the ten biggest clonotypes.

Clipping removes 5 bases from V and 10 bases from J, with 0 as the unmatched junction base count. CDR1 is given as SGHRS and CDR2 as YFSETQ, both from the germline V gene. The CDR3 holds 11 amino acids from the cysteine to the phenylalanine. The kept DNA is CDR3 alone, 33 bases in frame from the first base. The material sequenced was PBMCs. The receptor comes from a woman aged 40 to 50 in good health and CMV-seropositive. Recombination joined TRBV5-1 with TRBJ2-1, with TRBD2 identical over 10 junction bases. The CDR3: CASRLAGEQFF. The nucleotide sequence is TGCGCCAGCAGACTAGCGGGAGAGCAGTTCTTC.